Detailed here is one T cell receptor beta chain. Its target is not known. Here immunoSEQ multiplex PCR was the method, and the copy in TCRdb shows in-frame clones only, minus some. In the table there are about 180,000 clones, around 90% of which are singletons. The CDR3 contains 15 residues. Germline V CDR1 and CDR2: KGHSH, LQKENI. V lost 5 bases to trimming and J lost 0 bases, with 10 bases between them. The sample belongs to a study of T cell responses to AZD1222 COVID-19 vaccine. Study results and limitations: An increase in Spike-specific TCR breadth and depth was observed after two AZD1222 doses.

The V call is TRBV18, the J call TRBJ1-4; a possible D gene is TRBD1 (5 bases). This TCR derives from an adult in good health. Sequences were derived from peripheral blood, sampled on day 0 of AZD1222 vaccination. DNA of the CDR3: TGTGCCAGCTCAGGGACCCCGGCAACTAATGAAAAACTGTTTTTT. Encoded protein: CASSGTPATNEKLFF. Together with reference TRBV18 and TRBJ1-4, the CDR3 gives the full variable domain: NAGVMQNPRHLVRRRGQEARLRCSPMKGHSHVYWYRQLPEEGLKFMVYLQKENIIDESGMPKERFSAEFPKEGPSILRIQQVVRGDSAAYFCASSGTPATNEKLFFGSGTQLSVL.